This entry is about one T cell receptor beta chain. Its antigen is unknown. The source of the sample is a study of T-cell reconstitution after alpha-beta-depleted transplantation in children. The CDR3 covers 12 residues. Germline-derived CDR1 and CDR2 are MNHEY and SMNVEV (reference sequence). V lost 3 bases and J lost 6, with 8 bases in between. Study results and caveats: Some patients' high day-60 TCRbeta diversity was traced to surviving recipient T cells and thymic progenitors. In patients about two months after transplant, alpha-beta T cells reportedly arose from several hundred expanded graft clones. Hyperexpanded clones declined; after one year, newly produced T cells mostly supplied diversity.

The library targeted TCRbeta and was prepared with unique molecular identifiers. One entry per CDR3 protein results from TCRdb running MiXCR on the PCR reads. This sample has 700,000 to 950,000 distinct CDR3 sequences, with around 15% found just once. The chain combines TRBV27 with TRBJ1-1; tentative D call: TRBD1 (5 bases). Sequenced material: PBMCs, mostly from graft donor cells, taken 360 days after TCRalphabeta/CD19-depleted stem cell transplant. This clonotype was sampled from a male patient under 18 who had a stem cell transplant for acute lymphoblastic leukemia, so the T cells may come from the graft donor. As DNA, the CDR3 is TGTGCCAGCAGTTTTAAGGGGTCTGAAGCTTTCTTT. Translating gives CASSFKGSEAFF.